Included here is one T cell receptor beta chain sequence, with context. TCRdb's table, derived via immunoSEQ multiplex PCR, lists solely in-frame clones and lacks some. The sample includes tens of thousands of clones, about 80% of them seen just once. CDR1 LGHDT and CDR2 YNNKEL come from the germline V gene (reference sequence). The CDR3 runs to 15 residues. The V and J ends lost 3 bases and 6 bases, in that order; junction bases with no gene match: 9. The data originate from a study of blood T cell repertoires in COVID-19. The sequence was collected from a woman of 80 years or more with acute or convalescent COVID-19. The chain recombines TRBV3-1 (or the pseudogene TRBV3-2) with TRBJ2-7, with TRBD2 matching 9 bases. The sequencing input was peripheral blood. The CDR3 DNA sequence: TGTGCCAGCAGCCAGAATAGCGGGAGCGGCGGCGAGCAGTACTTC. Protein product: CASSQNSGSGGEQYF.